The 5 T cell receptor beta chains below were found in one sample sequenced in a study of T cells in Graves' hyperthyroidism and ophthalmopathy (dated by TCRdb to the late 2010s). The library came from multiplex PCR. TCRdb records Illumina HiSeq 2000 as the sequencer. The TCR beta CDR3 regions were amplified from the RNA transcripts. The TCR CDR3 was subjected to a first round of RT-PCR using the HTBI primer set and the Qiagen OneStep RT-PCR kit. TCRdb trimmed the raw reads at Q25, called clones with MiXCR and kept productive beta chains. Rows with one shared CDR3 protein collapse into an entry with the most common genes and DNA. This sample gives roughly 260,000 distinct CDR3 sequences in total; just over 14% of them show up just once. The ten top clones hold about an eighth of the sample. The sample comprised blood. The receptors derive from a woman aged 40 to 49 with Graves' hyperthyroidism that later progressed to Graves' ophthalmopathy.

The sample holds many counts of this clonotype. The chain carries TRBV12-3 or TRBV12-4 and TRBJ2-7; a weak D match, TRBD2 (6 bases). The V end was cut by 1 base, the J end by 1 base, with 11 bases between. The CDR3 is made up of 15 amino acids. The CDR3 nucleotides read TGTGCCAGCAGTTTAGTGGGAGGTGGGTCCTACGAGCAGTACTTC. Its protein is CASSLVGGGSYEQYF.

V and J are TRBV10-3 and TRBJ2-2, with D possibly called TRBD1 or TRBD2 (5 bases each). The CDR3 runs 13 residues. Trimming shortened V by 10 bases and J by 11 bases, and 20 bases separated the two germline ends. The V gene's germline CDR1 is ENHRY and CDR2 SYGVKD. This CDR3 is CATGADPQRELFF. The CDR3, as DNA: TGTGCCACCGGGGCAGACCCCCAACGTGAGCTGTTTTTT.

The genes are TRBV28 and TRBJ2-1; D not resolved. The ends were cut back, 4 bases at V and 9 bases at J, with 7 bases in the middle. The CDR3 is made up of 11 amino acids. Germline lookup yields CDR1 MDHEN and CDR2 SYDVKM. CDR3 loop: CASSSDGEQFF. The DNA of the CDR3 is TGTGCCAGCAGTTCCGACGGTGAGCAGTTCTTC.

This clonotype was recorded at least ten times. This chain links TRBV6-1 with TRBJ1-5, with TRBD1 matching over 7 bases. The CDR3 is 13 residues long. Germline CDR1 and CDR2: MNHNS and SASEGT. V lost 7 bases and J lost 8; bases outside the gene matches: 8. CDR3 sequence (DNA): TGTGCCAGCACTATAGACAGGGACAAGCCCCAGCATTTT. Translation gives CASTIDRDKPQHF.

This clonotype has only a few counts. Sequence at one end of the junction differs from germline and may be a read error. The chain is built from TRBV7-9 and TRBJ1-5; 8 positions match TRBD1. The CDR3 has 16 amino acids. Germline assignment: CDR1 SEHNR and CDR2 FQNEAQ (reference sequence). The CDR3 nucleotides read TGTGTCAGCAGCCTGGGACAGGATCTAAGCAATCAGCCCCAGCATTTT. Its protein product is CVSSLGQDLSNQPQHF.